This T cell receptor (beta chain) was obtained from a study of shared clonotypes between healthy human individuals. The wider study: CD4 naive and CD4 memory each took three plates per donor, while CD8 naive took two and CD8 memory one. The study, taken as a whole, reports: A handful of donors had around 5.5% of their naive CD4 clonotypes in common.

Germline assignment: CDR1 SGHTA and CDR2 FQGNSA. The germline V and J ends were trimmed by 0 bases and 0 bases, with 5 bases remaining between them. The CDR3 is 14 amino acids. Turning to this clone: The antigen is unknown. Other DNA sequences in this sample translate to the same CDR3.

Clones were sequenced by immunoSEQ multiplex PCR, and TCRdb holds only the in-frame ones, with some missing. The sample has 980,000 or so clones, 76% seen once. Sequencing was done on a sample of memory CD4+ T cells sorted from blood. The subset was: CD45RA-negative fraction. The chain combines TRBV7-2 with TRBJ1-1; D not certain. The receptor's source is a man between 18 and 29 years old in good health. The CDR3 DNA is TGTGCCAGCAGCTTAGCCAATTTGAACACTGAAGCTTTCTTT. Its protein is CASSLANLNTEAFF. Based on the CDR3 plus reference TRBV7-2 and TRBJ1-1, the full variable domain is GAGVSQSPSNKVTEKGKDVELRCDPISGHTALYWYRQSLGQGLEFLIYFQGNSAPDKSGLPSDRFSAERTGGSVSTLTIQRTQQEDSAVYLCASSLANLNTEAFFGQGTRLTVV.